This TCR beta chain came from a study of OX40 agonist ivuxolimab in advanced cancers. The CDR3 covers 16 residues. Per the germline V gene, CDR1 is MGHRA and CDR2 is YSYEKL. V dropped 3 bases and J dropped 1 base, with 15 bases sitting between them. Assay used: immunoSEQ multiplex PCR; TCRdb lists only in-frame clones, some missing. The sample records around 76,000 clones, just over 85% being singletons. The source of this sequence is an adult with an advanced solid tumor such as melanoma, head and neck, liver or kidney cancer. This rearrangement joins TRBV4-1 to TRBJ1-1; TRBD1 might be the D (5 bases). The sequencing here drew on CD4+ or CD8+ T cells sorted from blood, taken in a trial of the OX40 agonist ivuxolimab. CDR3: CASSHPGRTSNTEAFF. Written as DNA, the CDR3 is TGCGCCAGCAGCCACCCTGGAAGGACATCGAACACTGAAGCTTTCTTT.